The T cell receptor beta chain under discussion was sequenced for a study of metastatic and nonmetastatic thyroid tumors. Study summary: Repertoire comparisons spanned blood and tumor or nodule tissue from malignant and benign thyroid patients.

By sample share, this clone is medium-sized. Its target is unknown. The CDR3 loop spans 15 amino acids. In germline, CDR1 is SEHNR, CDR2 FQNEAQ (reference sequence). Between the trimmed V and J ends, which lost 1 base and 0 bases, there was a span of 4 bases. Per the original data handling: Across clinicopathological groups, CDR3 differences served as the basis for building a distant-metastasis classifier for papillary thyroid cancer. TCRdb re-clonotyped the PCR reads through MiXCR. The V and J calls come from TCRdb's annotation, not from the publication. The repertoire consists of approximately 20,000 clones, with roughly a fifth occurring once and the leading ten covering 17%. General study points: In blood and tumor, TCR beta diversity was reportedly significantly higher in malignant thyroid tumors than in benign nodules.

Each patient came to thyroid surgery without any prior treatment (of any kind). Sequencing input: tumor tissue. The origin of this receptor is a female donor with papillary thyroid cancer or a benign thyroid nodule (not recorded which). Some clones in this sample may be carry-over from other donors' samples. V is TRBV7-9 and J is TRBJ1-6; D remains ambiguous. The CDR3 region has the DNA TGTGCCAGCAGCTTAGGGAGCTCCTATAATTCACCCCTCCACTTT. It encodes CASSLGSSYNSPLHF.